These 18 T cell receptor beta chains were sequenced from one sample in a study of cytomegalovirus exposure and HLA in healthy donors (TCRdb year 2017). The library came from the immunoSEQ multiplex PCR assay. A mixture of 60 forward primers for TCR Vbeta segments and 13 reverse primers for TCR Jbeta segments was used in the multiplex PCR. TCRdb stores this immuneACCESS table with in-frame sequences only. Part of the clones is absent; in the studies checked, under half of the shortfall reflects unresolved V genes, and no reason is known for the rest. This sample lists more than 110,000 clones; approximately 80% were detected once. The top ten hold about 2.5% of the sample. Specimen: PBMCs. The receptors shown here come from a man aged 50-60 years in good health and CMV-seronegative.

The gene calls are TRBV9 and TRBJ1-1; D uncertain. Between the trimmed V and J ends, which lost 0 bases and 1 base, there was a span of 7 bases. The CDR3 length is 14 residues. CDR1 is SGDLS, CDR2 YYNGEE, per germline. CDR3 region: CASSVGAKNTEAFF. The CDR3 DNA reads TGTGCCAGCAGCGTAGGGGCCAAGAACACTGAAGCTTTCTTT.

Concerning this clone itself: The junction and the germline gene differ at one end; a read error may be behind it. The rearrangement uses TRBV19 and TRBJ2-3; D is perhaps TRBD2 (5 bases). The CDR3 is made up of 14 amino acids. Germline CDR1 reads LNHDA; CDR2 reads SQIVND (reference sequence). The chain's CDR3 is CATSGRARGDTQYF. The CDR3 DNA reads TGTGCCACTAGTGGTAGGGCCCGGGGAGATACGCAGTATTTT.

The rearrangement joins TRBV5-1 to TRBJ1-6; D may be TRBD1 (5 bases). The CDR3 is 15 residues long. Germline CDR1 SGHRS, CDR2 YFSETQ. With 3 bases removed from V and 6 bases from J, the gap between germline ends came to 13 bases. The CDR3 region has the DNA TGCGCCAGCAGCTACCTAGGGGAAGGTAATTCACCCCTCCACTTT. It translates to CASSYLGEGNSPLHF.

The genes are TRBV5-1 and TRBJ1-2; D gene ambiguous. Germline CDR1 reads SGHRS; CDR2 reads YFSETQ. The CDR3 has 13 residues. The ends were cut back, 0 bases at V and 7 bases at J, with 10 bases in the middle. CDR3 loop: CASSLAGLSGYTF. CDR3 nucleotide sequence: TGCGCCAGCAGCTTGGCCGGGTTAAGTGGCTACACCTTC.

The CDR3 is CASSSGQGLGGYTF. The DNA of the CDR3 is TGTGCCAGCTCATCGGGACAGGGTCTGGGCGGCTACACCTTC. The chain couples TRBV18 to TRBJ1-2; 9 positions match TRBD1. This CDR3 contains 14 residues. The J segment lost 8 bases and the V segment lost 5 bases, leaving 9 bases of the junction unmatched. CDR1 KGHSH and CDR2 LQKENI come from the germline V gene.

This clone was recorded only once. The chain uses TRBV11-2 and TRBJ1-2; TRBD1 agrees at 8 bases. The CDR3 sequence is 15 residues long. V was pared by 0 bases and J by 5 bases, with 5 bases of the junction left unmatched. Germline CDR1 is SGHAT and CDR2 is FQNNGV. CDR3 loop: CASSLDRGQGYGYTF. CDR3 DNA sequence: TGTGCCAGCAGCTTAGATCGTGGACAGGGTTATGGCTACACCTTC. Combining the CDR3 with reference TRBV11-2 and TRBJ1-2 gives the whole variable domain EAGVAQSPRYKIIEKRQSVAFWCNPISGHATLYWYQQILGQGPKLLIQFQNNGVVDDSQLPKDRFSAERLKGVDSTLKIQPAKLEDSAVYLCASSLDRGQGYGYTFGSGTRLTVV.

This chain connects TRBV7-9 to TRBJ2-7; D may be TRBD2 (5 bases). V dropped 5 bases and J dropped 9 bases, with 14 bases sitting between them. This CDR3 is built from 12 residues. CDR1 is SEHNR and CDR2 is FQNEAQ in the germline V gene (reference sequence). For the CDR3, the DNA is TGTGCCAGCAGCCAGGCGGGCAGACTGCAGTACTTC. It specifies CASSQAGRLQYF.

The chain has TRBV18 and TRBJ2-3; D is perhaps TRBD2 (5 bases). Trimming stripped 3 bases from V and 4 bases from J, with 14 bases between. CDR3 length: 15 residues. The V gene's germline CDR1 is KGHSH and CDR2 LQKENI. CDR3 coding DNA: TGTGCCAGCTCACCCAGCGGCCTCGCGGCAGATACGCAGTATTTT. Translation gives CASSPSGLAADTQYF.

The V and J genes are TRBV2 and TRBJ1-1; possibly TRBD1 for D (5 bases). This CDR3 region has 13 residues. The V end lost 8 bases, the J end lost 3 bases, and 13 bases lay between the germline ends. Looked up from germline, CDR1 is SNHLY and CDR2 is FYNNEI. CDR3 nucleotides: TGTGCCAGCCTCACGGGGGTGTACACTGAAGCTTTCTTT. Protein product: CASLTGVYTEAFF. The full variable domain, completed using reference TRBV2 and TRBJ1-1, is EPEVTQTPSHQVTQMGQEVILRCVPISNHLYFYWYRQILGQKVEFLVSFYNNEISEKSEIFDDQFSVERPDGSNFTLKIRSTKLEDSAMYFCASLTGVYTEAFFGQGTRLTVV.

V usage is TRBV5-1 and J usage is TRBJ2-7; 12 nucleotides match TRBD1. The CDR3 has 15 residues. CDR1 and CDR2 (germline): SGHRS, YFSETQ. Trimming removed 2 bases from V and 4 bases from J; junction bases left unmatched: 4. Here the CDR3 reads CASSFSGQGAYEQYF. The CDR3 DNA reads as TGCGCCAGCAGCTTTTCGGGACAGGGGGCATACGAGCAGTACTTC.

This clone occurred once. The rearrangement uses TRBV5-1 and TRBJ1-4; 8 bases map to TRBD1. CDR3 length: 15 residues. Germline V gives CDR1 SGHRS, CDR2 YFSETQ. The J segment lost 4 bases and the V segment lost 4 bases, leaving 6 bases of the junction unmatched. The CDR3 nucleotides are TGCGCCAGCAGCCCGCGGACAGGGAATAATGAAAAACTGTTTTTT. Its protein product is CASSPRTGNNEKLFF.

A remark on this clone: The junction differs from germline at one of its ends, possibly a read error. The CDR3 nucleotides read TGTGCCACCAGTCCCCCGAGGGATACGCAGTATTTT. This sequence encodes CATSPPRDTQYF. The rearrangement joins TRBV6-6 to TRBJ2-3; D unclear. The CDR3 is 12 residues long. Germline V lookup: CDR1 MNHNY, CDR2 SVGAGI (reference sequence).

This rearrangement joins TRBV27 to TRBJ2-3; the D gene is possibly TRBD1 (6 bases). V lost 1 base to trimming and J lost 6 bases, with 14 bases between them. The CDR3 contains 15 residues. Germline V lookup: CDR1 MNHEY, CDR2 SMNVEV (reference sequence). CDR3 nucleotides: TGTGCCAGCAGTTTATGGCCAGGGGTTTCCGATACGCAGTATTTT. It specifies CASSLWPGVSDTQYF.

This rearrangement joins TRBV27 to TRBJ2-7, with D unresolved. The CDR3 runs 13 residues. Trimming pared 5 bases from V and 2 bases from J, leaving 10 bases between. Germline V CDR1 and CDR2: MNHEY, SMNVEV (reference sequence). The CDR3 spells CASSPPHPYEQYF. The CDR3 DNA is TGTGCCAGCAGTCCCCCCCATCCCTACGAGCAGTACTTC.

As regards this clone: Distinct nucleotide sequences in the sample also encode this CDR3. The chain has TRBV7-2 and TRBJ2-7, with TRBD1 matching over 7 bases. The CDR3 runs 16 residues. Trimming at V came to 4 bases and at J to 2 bases, leaving 11 bases not matched to a gene. From germline, CDR1 is SGHTA and CDR2 FQGNSA. The CDR3 loop is CASSSQKDRAPYEQYF. CDR3 DNA: TGTGCCAGCAGCTCGCAGAAAGACAGGGCTCCCTACGAGCAGTACTTC.

The V and J genes are TRBV7-9 and TRBJ1-2, with 7 positions matching TRBD1. This CDR3 contains 13 residues. With 5 bases clipped from V and 4 bases from J, the junction kept 4 bases outside the gene matches. The V gene's germline CDR1 is SEHNR and CDR2 FQNEAQ (reference sequence). CDR3 residues: CASSDDRVYGYTF. CDR3 in DNA: TGTGCCAGCAGCGACGACAGGGTCTATGGCTACACCTTC.

The V gene is TRBV9, the J gene TRBJ2-3; 10 bases match TRBD2. Germline CDR1 SGDLS, CDR2 YYNGEE. The V gene end was trimmed by 0 bases and the J gene end by 0 bases; junction bases not matched to a gene: 1. This CDR3 has 16 residues. CDR3 in amino acids: CASSVGTSGSTDTQYF. CDR3 DNA sequence: TGTGCCAGCAGCGTAGGGACTAGCGGTAGCACAGATACGCAGTATTTT. The whole variable domain, remainder taken from reference TRBV9 and TRBJ2-3, is DSGVTQTPKHLITATGQRVTLRCSPRSGDLSVYWYQQSLDQGLQFLIQYYNGEERAKGNILERFSAQQFPDLHSELNLSSLELGDSALYFCASSVGTSGSTDTQYFGPGTRLTVL.

V gene TRBV7-3 combines with J gene TRBJ1-5; D ambiguous. CDR3 length: 13 amino acids. The germline V gene has CDR1 SGHTA and CDR2 FQGTGA. Trimming took 0 bases from V and 6 from J, leaving 6 bases between them. The CDR3 protein is CASSLTRGQPQHF. The CDR3 nucleotides are TGTGCCAGCAGCTTAACCCGGGGTCAGCCCCAGCATTTT.